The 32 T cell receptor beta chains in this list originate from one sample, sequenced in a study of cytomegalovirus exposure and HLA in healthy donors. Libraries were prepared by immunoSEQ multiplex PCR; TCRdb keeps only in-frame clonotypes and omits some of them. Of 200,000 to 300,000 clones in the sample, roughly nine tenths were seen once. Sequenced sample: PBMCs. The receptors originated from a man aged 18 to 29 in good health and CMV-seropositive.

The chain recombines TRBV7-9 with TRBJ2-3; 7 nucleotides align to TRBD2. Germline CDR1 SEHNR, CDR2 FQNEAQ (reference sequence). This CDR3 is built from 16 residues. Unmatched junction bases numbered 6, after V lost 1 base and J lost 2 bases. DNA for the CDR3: TGTGCCAGCAGCTTAGGCGGGAGCCAACACACAGATACGCAGTATTTT. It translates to CASSLGGSQHTDTQYF.

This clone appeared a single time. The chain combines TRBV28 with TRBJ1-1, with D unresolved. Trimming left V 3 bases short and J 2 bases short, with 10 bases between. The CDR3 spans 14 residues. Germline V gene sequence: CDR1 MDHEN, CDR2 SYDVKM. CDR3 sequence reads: CASSFPTANTEAFF. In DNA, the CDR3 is TGTGCCAGCAGTTTCCCGACGGCAAACACTGAAGCTTTCTTT. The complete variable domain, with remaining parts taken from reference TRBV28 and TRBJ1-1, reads DVKVTQSSRYLVKRTGEKVFLECVQDMDHENMFWYRQDPGLGLRLIYFSYDVKMKEKGDIPEGYSVSREKKERFSLILESASTNQTSMYLCASSFPTANTEAFFGQGTRLTVV.

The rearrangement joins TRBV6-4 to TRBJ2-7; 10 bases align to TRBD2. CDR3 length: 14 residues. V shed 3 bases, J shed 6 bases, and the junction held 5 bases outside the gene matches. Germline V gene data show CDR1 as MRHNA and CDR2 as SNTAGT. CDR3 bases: TGTGCCAGCAGTGAGGAAGCGGGAGGGTTCGAGCAGTACTTC. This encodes CASSEEAGGFEQYF.

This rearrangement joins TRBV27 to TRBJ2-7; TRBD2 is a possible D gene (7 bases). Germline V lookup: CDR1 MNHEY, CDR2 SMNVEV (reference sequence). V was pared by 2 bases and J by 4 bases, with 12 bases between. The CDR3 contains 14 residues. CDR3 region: CASSLTGREYEQYF. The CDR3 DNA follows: TGTGCCAGCAGTTTAACAGGGAGGGAATACGAGCAGTACTTC.

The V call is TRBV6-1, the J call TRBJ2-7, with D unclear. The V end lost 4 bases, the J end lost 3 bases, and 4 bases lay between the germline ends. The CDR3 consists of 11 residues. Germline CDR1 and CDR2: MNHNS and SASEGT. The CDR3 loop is CASSVVYEQYF. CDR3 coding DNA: TGTGCCAGCAGTGTCGTCTACGAGCAGTACTTC.

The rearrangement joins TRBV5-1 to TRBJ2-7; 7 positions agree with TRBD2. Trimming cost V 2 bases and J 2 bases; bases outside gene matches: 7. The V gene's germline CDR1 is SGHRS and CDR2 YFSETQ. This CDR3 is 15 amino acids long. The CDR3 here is CASSFPSSGTYEQYF. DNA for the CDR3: TGCGCCAGCAGCTTTCCGTCTAGCGGAACCTACGAGCAGTACTTC.

DNA for the CDR3: TGTGCCAGCAGCTCGGGGGCAGGTCGTGAAAAACTGTTTTTT. It yields the protein CASSSGAGREKLFF. V and J are TRBV27 and TRBJ1-4; perhaps TRBD1 as D (6 bases). V was pared by 6 bases and J by 7 bases, with 15 bases between. CDR3 length equals 14 residues. The germline CDR1 and CDR2 sequences are MNHEY and SMNVEV (reference sequence).

DNA for the CDR3: TGTGCCAGCACGCCGACAGGGGTGAACACTGAAGCTTTCTTT. Translating gives CASTPTGVNTEAFF. The chain uses TRBV6-5 and TRBJ1-1, with 8 bases that match TRBD1. Per the germline V gene, CDR1 is MNHEY and CDR2 is SVGAGI. J gave up 0 bases and V 7 bases, and 4 bases lay outside the gene matches. CDR3 length: 14 residues.

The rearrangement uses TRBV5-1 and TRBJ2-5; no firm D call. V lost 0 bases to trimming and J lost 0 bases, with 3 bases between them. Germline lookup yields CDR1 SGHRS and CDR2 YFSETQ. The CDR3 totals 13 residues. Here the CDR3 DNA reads TGCGCCAGCAGCTTGGACTACCAAGAGACCCAGTACTTC. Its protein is CASSLDYQETQYF.

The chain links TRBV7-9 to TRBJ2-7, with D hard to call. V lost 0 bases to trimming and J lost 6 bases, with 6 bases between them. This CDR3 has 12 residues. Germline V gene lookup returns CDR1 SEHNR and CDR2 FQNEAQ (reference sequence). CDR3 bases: TGTGCCAGCAGCTTAGCAGGGTTCGAGCAGTACTTC. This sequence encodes CASSLAGFEQYF.

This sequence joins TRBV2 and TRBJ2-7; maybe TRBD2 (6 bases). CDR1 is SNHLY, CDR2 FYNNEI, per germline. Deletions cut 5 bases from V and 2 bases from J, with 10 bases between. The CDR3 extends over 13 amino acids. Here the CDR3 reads CASSPPGAYEQYF. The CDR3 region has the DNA TGTGCCAGCAGTCCCCCGGGGGCCTACGAGCAGTACTTC.

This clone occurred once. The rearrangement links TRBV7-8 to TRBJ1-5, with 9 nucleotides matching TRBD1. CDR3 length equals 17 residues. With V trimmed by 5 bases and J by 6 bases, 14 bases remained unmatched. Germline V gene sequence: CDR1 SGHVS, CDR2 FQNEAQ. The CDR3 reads CASSTYSSGTGSQPQHF. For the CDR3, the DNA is TGTGCCAGCAGCACTTATTCGTCCGGGACAGGGAGTCAGCCCCAGCATTTT.

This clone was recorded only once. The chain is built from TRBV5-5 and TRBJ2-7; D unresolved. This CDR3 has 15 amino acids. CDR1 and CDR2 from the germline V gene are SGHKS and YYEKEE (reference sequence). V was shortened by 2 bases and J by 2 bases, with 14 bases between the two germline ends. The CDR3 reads CASSFTVGSAYEQYF. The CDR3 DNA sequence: TGTGCCAGCAGCTTCACAGTCGGCAGCGCCTACGAGCAGTACTTC.

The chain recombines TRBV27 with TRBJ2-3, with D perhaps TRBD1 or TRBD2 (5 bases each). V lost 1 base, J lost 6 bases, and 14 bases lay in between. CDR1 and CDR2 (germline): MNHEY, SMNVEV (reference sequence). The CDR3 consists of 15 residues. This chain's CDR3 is CASSLFGTRTDTQYF. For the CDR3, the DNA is TGTGCCAGCAGTTTATTCGGGACGAGAACGGATACGCAGTATTTT.

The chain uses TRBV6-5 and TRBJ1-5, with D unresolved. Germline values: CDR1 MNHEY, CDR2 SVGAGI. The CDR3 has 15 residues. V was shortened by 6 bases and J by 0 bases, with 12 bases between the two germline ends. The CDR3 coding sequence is TGTGCCAGCAGGATAAGGGAGTATAGCAATCAGCCCCAGCATTTT. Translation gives CASRIREYSNQPQHF.

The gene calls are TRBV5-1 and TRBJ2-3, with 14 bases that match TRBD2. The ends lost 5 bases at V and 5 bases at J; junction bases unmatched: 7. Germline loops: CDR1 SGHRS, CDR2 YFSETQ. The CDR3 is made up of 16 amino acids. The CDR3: CASSLLGLAGEDTQYF. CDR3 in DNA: TGCGCCAGCAGTCTTCTGGGACTAGCGGGAGAAGATACGCAGTATTTT.

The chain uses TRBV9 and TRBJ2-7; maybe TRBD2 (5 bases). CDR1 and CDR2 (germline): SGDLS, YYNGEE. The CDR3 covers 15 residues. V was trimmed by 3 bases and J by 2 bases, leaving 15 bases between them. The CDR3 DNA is TGTGCCAGCAGCGCCATGGGTGCCGGGACCTACGAGCAGTACTTC. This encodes CASSAMGAGTYEQYF.

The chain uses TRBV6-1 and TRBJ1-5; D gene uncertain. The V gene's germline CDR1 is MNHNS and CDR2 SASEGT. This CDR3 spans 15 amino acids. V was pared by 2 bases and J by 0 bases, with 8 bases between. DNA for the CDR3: TGTGCCAGCAGTGAATGGGGAGGTAGCAATCAGCCCCAGCATTTT. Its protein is CASSEWGGSNQPQHF.

The CDR3 nucleotides read TGTGCCAGCAGTTTCAGGGGGGAAGCTTTCTTT. Amino acids: CASSFRGEAFF. This chain joins TRBV6-5 and TRBJ1-1, with 7 nucleotides matching TRBD1. The CDR3 extends over 11 amino acids. Trimming removed 4 bases from V and 8 bases from J; junction bases left unmatched: 1. Germline V lookup: CDR1 MNHEY, CDR2 SVGAGI.

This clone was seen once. The CDR3 DNA is TGTGCCAGCAGCATCATAGCGGGAGGGGGAAGGGAGACCCAGTACTTC. It yields the protein CASSIIAGGGRETQYF. The gene calls are TRBV5-6 and TRBJ2-5; 11 bases fit TRBD2. V dropped 4 bases and J dropped 5; count of bases not matched to a gene: 10. The CDR3 is 16 residues long. Per germline, CDR1 SGHDT and CDR2 YYEEEE.

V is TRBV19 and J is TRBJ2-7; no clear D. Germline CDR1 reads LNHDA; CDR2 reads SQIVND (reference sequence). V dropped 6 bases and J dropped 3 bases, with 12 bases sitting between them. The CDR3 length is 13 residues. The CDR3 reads CASRRVGDYEQYF. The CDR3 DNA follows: TGTGCCAGTAGACGGGTCGGAGACTACGAGCAGTACTTC.

The CDR3 region is CASSLNRLEKLFF. CDR3 sequence (DNA): TGTGCCAGCAGTTTGAACCGGTTGGAAAAACTGTTTTTT. This sequence joins TRBV28 and TRBJ1-4; D is undetermined. The germline CDR1 and CDR2 sequences are MDHEN and SYDVKM. This CDR3 has 13 residues. With 3 bases removed from V and 8 bases from J, the gap between germline ends came to 10 bases.

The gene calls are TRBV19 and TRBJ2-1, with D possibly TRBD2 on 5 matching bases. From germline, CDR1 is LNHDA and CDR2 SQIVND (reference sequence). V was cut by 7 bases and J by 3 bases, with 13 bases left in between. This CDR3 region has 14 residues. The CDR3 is CASTSSGVYNEQFF. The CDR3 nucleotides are TGTGCCAGTACCTCGTCCGGGGTCTACAATGAGCAGTTCTTC.

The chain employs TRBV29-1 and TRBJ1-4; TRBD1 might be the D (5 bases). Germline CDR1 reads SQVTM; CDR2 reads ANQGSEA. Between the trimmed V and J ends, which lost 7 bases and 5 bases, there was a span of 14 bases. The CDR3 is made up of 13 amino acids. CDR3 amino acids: CSGQKQANEKLFF. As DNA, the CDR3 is TGCAGCGGGCAAAAACAGGCAAATGAAAAACTGTTTTTT.

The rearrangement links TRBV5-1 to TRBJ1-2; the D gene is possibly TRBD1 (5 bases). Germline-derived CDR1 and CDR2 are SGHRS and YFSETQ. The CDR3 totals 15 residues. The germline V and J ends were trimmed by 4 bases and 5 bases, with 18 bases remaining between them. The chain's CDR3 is CASSVGGEGSYGYTF. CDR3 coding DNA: TGCGCCAGCAGCGTAGGCGGTGAGGGGAGTTATGGCTACACCTTC.

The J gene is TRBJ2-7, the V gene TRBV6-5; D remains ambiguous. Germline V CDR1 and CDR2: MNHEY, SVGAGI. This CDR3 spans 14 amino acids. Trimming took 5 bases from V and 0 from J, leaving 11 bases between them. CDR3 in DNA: TGTGCCAGCAGTCCCGACATTAGCTCCTACGAGCAGTACTTC. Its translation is CASSPDISSYEQYF.

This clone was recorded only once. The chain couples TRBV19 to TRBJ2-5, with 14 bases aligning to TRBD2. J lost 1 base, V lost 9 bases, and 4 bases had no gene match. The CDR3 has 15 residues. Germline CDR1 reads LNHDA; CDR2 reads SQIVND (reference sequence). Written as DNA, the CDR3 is TGTGCCAGCTCGGGACTAGCGGGAGTCCAAGAGACCCAGTACTTC. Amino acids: CASSGLAGVQETQYF.

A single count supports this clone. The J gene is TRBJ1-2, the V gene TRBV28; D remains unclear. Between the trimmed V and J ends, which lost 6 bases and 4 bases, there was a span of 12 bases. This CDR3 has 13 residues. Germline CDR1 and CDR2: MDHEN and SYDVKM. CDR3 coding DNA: TGTGCCAGCAGCCCTGCAGGAGCCTATGGCTACACCTTC. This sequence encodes CASSPAGAYGYTF.

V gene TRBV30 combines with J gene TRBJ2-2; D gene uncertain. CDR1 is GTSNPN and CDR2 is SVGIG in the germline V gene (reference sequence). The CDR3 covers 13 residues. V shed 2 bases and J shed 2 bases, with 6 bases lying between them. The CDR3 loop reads CAWSRTNTGELFF. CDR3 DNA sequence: TGTGCCTGGAGTAGAACAAACACCGGGGAGCTGTTTTTT.

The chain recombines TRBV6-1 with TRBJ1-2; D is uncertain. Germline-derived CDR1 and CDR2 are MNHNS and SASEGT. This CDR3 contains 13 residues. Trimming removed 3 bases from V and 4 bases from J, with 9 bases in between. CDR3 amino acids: CASSDRTFYGYTF. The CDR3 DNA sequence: TGTGCCAGCAGTGACAGGACTTTCTATGGCTACACCTTC.

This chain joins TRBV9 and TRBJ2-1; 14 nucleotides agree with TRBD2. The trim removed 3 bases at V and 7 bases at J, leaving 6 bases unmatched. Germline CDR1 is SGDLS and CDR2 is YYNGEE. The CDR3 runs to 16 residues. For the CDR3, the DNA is TGTGCCAGCAGCGCCTTGACTAGCGGGAGGGTGAATGAGCAGTTCTTC. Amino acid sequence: CASSALTSGRVNEQFF.

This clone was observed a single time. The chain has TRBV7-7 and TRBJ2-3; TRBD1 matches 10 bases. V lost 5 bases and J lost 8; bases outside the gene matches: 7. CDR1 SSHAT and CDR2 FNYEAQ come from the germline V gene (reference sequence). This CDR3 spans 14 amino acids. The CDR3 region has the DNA TGTGCCAGCAGCCCGGGACAGGGGTTGGGTACGCAGTATTTT. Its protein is CASSPGQGLGTQYF.